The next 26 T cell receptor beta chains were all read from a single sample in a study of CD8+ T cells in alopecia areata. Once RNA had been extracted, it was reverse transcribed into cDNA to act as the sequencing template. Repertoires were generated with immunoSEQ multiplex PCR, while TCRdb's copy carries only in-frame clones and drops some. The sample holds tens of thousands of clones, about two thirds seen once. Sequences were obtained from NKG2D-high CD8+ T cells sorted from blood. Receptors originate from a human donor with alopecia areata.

The CDR3 coding sequence is TGTGCCAGCAGCTCGCCCCGCAGGGAGAACACCGGGGAGCTGTTTTTT. This codes for CASSSPRRENTGELFF. The V and J genes are TRBV28 and TRBJ2-2; a possible D gene is TRBD1 (5 bases). CDR3 length: 16 amino acids. Per germline, CDR1 MDHEN and CDR2 SYDVKM. Trimming stripped 6 bases from V and 1 base from J, with 15 bases between.

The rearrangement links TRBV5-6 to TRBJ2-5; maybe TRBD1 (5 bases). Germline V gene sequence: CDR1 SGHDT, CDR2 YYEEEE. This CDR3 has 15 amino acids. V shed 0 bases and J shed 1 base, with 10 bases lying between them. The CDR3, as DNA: TGTGCCAGCAGCTTGGTAAGGGGATTCCAAGAGACCCAGTACTTC. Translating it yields CASSLVRGFQETQYF. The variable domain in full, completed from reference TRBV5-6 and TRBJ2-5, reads DAGVTQSPTHLIKTRGQQVTLRCSPKSGHDTVSWYQQALGQGPQFIFQYYEEEERQRGNFPDRFSGHQFPNYSSELNVNALLLGDSALYLCASSLVRGFQETQYFGPGTRLLVL.

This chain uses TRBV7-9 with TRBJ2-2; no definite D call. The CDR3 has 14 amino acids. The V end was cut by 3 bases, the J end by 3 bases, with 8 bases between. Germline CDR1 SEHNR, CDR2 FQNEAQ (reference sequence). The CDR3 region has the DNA TGTGCCAGCAGCTTCTTAGCCGACACCGGGGAGCTGTTTTTT. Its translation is CASSFLADTGELFF.

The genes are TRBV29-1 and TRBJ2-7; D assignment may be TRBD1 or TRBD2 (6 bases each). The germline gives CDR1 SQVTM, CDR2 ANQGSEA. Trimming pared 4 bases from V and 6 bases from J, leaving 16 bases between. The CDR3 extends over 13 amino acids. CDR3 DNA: TGCAGCGTTGTAAGGGCAGGGGAGGTCGAGCAGTACTTC. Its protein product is CSVVRAGEVEQYF.

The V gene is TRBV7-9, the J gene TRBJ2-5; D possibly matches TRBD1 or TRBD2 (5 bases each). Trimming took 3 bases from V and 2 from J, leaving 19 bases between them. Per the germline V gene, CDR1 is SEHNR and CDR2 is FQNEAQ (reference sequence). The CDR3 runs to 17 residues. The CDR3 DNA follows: TGTGCCAGCAGCTTTGAAGGTTCGTGGGACGGTCAAGAGACCCAGTACTTC. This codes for CASSFEGSWDGQETQYF.

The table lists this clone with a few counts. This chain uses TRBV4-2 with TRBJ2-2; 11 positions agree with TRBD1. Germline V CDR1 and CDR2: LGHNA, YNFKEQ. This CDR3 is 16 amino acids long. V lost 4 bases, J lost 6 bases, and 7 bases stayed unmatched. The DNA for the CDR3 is TGTGCCAGCAGCCTGGGACAGGGGGAAATCGCCGGGGAGCTGTTTTTT. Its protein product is CASSLGQGEIAGELFF.

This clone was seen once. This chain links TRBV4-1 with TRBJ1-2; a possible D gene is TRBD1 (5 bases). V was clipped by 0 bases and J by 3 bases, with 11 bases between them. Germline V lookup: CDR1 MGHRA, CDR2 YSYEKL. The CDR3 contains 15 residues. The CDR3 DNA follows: TGCGCCAGCAGCCAAGATCAGGGTCGGGACTATGGCTACACCTTC. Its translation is CASSQDQGRDYGYTF.

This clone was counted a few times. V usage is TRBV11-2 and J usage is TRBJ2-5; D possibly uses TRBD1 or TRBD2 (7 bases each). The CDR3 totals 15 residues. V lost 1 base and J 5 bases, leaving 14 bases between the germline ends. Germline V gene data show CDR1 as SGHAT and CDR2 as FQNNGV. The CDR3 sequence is CASSLVRGGPETQYF. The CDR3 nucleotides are TGTGCCAGCAGCTTAGTCAGGGGGGGTCCGGAGACCCAGTACTTC. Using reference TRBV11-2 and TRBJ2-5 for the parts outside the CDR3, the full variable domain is EAGVAQSPRYKIIEKRQSVAFWCNPISGHATLYWYQQILGQGPKLLIQFQNNGVVDDSQLPKDRFSAERLKGVDSTLKIQPAKLEDSAVYLCASSLVRGGPETQYFGPGTRLLVL.

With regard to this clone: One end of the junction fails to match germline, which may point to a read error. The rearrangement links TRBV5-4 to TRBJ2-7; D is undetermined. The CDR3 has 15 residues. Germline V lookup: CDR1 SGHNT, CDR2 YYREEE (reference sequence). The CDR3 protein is CASSPVDQSSYEQCF. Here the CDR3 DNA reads TGTGCCAGCAGCCCCGTGGACCAGAGCTCCTACGAGCAGTGCTTC.

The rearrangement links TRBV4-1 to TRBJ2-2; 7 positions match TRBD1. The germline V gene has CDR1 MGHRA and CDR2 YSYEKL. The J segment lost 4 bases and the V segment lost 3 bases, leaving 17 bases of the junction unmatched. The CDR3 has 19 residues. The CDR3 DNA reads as TGCGCCAGCAGCCACACACCGGGACAGAGGACAATGTCCACCGGGGAGCTGTTTTTT. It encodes CASSHTPGQRTMSTGELFF.

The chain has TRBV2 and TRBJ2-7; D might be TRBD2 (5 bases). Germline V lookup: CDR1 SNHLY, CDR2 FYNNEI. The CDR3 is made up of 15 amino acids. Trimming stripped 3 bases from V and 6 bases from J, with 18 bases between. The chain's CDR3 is CASSDPTRKVVEQYF. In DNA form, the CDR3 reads TGTGCCAGCAGTGATCCAACTAGGAAAGTAGTCGAGCAGTACTTC.

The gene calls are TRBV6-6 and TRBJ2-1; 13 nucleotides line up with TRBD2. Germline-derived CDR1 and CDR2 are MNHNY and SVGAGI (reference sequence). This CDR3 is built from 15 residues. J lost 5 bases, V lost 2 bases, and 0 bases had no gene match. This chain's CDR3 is CASSYTSGRDNEQFF. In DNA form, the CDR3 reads TGTGCCAGCAGTTACACTAGCGGGAGGGACAATGAGCAGTTCTTC.

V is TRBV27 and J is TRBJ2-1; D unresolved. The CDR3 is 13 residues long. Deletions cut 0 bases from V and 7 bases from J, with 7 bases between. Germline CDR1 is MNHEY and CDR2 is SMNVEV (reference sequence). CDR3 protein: CASSLSALNEQFF. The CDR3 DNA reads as TGTGCCAGCAGTTTATCGGCTTTAAATGAGCAGTTCTTC.

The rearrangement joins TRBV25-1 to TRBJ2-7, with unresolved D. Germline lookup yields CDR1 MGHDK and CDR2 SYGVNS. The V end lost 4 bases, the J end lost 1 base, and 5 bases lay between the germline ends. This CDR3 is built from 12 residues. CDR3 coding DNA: TGTGCCAGCAGTGTCGGTTCCTACGAGCAGTACTTC. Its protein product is CASSVGSYEQYF.

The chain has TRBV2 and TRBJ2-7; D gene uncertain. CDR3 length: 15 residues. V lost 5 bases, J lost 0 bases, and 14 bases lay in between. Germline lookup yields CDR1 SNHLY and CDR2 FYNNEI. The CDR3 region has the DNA TGTGCCAGCAGTATGACATTGAATTACTCCTACGAGCAGTACTTC. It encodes CASSMTLNYSYEQYF.

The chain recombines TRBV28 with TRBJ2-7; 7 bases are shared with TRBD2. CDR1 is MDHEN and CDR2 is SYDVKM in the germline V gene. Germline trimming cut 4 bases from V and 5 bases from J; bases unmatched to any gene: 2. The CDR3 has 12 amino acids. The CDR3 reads CASSWGGHEQYF. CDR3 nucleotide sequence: TGTGCCAGCAGTTGGGGGGGTCACGAGCAGTACTTC. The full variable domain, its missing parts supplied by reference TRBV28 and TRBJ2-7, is DVKVTQSSRYLVKRTGEKVFLECVQDMDHENMFWYRQDPGLGLRLIYFSYDVKMKEKGDIPEGYSVSREKKERFSLILESASTNQTSMYLCASSWGGHEQYFGPGTRLTVT.

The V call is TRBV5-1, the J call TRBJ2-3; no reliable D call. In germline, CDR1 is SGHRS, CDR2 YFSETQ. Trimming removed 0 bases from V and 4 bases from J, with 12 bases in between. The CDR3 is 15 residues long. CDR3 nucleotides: TGCGCCAGCAGCTTGGGAGACCCTGGCCCAGATACGCAGTATTTT. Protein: CASSLGDPGPDTQYF.

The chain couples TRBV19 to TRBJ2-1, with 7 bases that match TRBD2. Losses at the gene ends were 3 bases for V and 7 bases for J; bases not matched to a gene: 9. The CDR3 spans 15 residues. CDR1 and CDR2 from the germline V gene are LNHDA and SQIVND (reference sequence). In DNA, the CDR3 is TGTGCCAGTAGTATGGCGGGAGTGGCGGGGAATGAGCAGTTCTTC. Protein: CASSMAGVAGNEQFF.

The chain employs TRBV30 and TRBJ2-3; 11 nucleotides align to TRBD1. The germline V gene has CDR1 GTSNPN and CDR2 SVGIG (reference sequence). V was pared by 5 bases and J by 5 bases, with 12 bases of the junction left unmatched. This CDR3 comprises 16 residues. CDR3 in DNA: TGTGCCTGGGATTCCGGGACAGGGGGATTGGTAGATACGCAGTATTTT. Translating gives CAWDSGTGGLVDTQYF. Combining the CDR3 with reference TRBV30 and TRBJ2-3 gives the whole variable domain SQTIHQWPATLVQPVGSPLSLECTVEGTSNPNLYWYRQAAGRGLQLLFYSVGIGQISSEVPQNLSASRPQDRQFILSSKKLLLSDSGFYLCAWDSGTGGLVDTQYFGPGTRLTVL.

The CDR3 protein is CASSLVSGTGFQLQETQYF. The CDR3 nucleotides are TGCGCCAGCAGCTTGGTTTCAGGGACAGGGTTCCAACTACAAGAGACCCAGTACTTC. J is TRBJ2-5 and V is TRBV5-1; 9 bases align to TRBD1. V lost 0 bases to trimming and J lost 2 bases; unmatched junction nucleotides: 14. There are 19 residues in the CDR3. CDR1 is SGHRS, CDR2 YFSETQ, per germline.

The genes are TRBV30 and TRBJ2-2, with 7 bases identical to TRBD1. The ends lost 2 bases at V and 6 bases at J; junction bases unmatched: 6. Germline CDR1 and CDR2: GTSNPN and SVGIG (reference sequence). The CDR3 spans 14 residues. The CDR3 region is CAWSKTGIPGELFF. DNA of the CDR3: TGTGCCTGGAGTAAGACAGGGATTCCCGGGGAGCTGTTTTTT.

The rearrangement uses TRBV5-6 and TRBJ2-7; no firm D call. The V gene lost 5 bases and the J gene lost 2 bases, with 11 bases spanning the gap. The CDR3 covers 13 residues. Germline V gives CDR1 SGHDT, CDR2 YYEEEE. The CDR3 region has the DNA TGTGCCAGCAGTGATGGTGCTACCTACGAGCAGTACTTC. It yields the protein CASSDGATYEQYF.

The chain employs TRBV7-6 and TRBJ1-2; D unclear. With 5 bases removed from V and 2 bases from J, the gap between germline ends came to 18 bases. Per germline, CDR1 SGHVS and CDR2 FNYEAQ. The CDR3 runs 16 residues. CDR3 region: CASSPNFGSTNYGYTF. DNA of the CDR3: TGTGCCAGCAGCCCCAACTTTGGCAGTACCAACTATGGCTACACCTTC.

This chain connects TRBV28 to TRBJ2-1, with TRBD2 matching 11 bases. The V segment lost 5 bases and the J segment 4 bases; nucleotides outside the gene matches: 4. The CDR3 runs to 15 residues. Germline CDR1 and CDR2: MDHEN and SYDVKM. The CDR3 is CASSAGTSGYNEQFF. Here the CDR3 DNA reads TGTGCCAGCAGTGCAGGGACTAGCGGATACAATGAGCAGTTCTTC.

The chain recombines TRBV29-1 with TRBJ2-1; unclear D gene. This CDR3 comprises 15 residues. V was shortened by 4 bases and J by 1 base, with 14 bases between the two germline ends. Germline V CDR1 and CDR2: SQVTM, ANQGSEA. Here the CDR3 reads CSVAVTSLSYNEQFF. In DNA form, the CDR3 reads TGCAGCGTTGCGGTGACTTCCCTATCCTACAATGAGCAGTTCTTC.

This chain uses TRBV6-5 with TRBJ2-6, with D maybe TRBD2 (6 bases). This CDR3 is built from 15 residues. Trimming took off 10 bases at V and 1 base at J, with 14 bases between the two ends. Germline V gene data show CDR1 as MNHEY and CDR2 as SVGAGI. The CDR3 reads CATGAIPSGANVLTF. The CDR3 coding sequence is TGTGCCACGGGAGCGATCCCATCTGGGGCCAACGTCCTGACTTTC.